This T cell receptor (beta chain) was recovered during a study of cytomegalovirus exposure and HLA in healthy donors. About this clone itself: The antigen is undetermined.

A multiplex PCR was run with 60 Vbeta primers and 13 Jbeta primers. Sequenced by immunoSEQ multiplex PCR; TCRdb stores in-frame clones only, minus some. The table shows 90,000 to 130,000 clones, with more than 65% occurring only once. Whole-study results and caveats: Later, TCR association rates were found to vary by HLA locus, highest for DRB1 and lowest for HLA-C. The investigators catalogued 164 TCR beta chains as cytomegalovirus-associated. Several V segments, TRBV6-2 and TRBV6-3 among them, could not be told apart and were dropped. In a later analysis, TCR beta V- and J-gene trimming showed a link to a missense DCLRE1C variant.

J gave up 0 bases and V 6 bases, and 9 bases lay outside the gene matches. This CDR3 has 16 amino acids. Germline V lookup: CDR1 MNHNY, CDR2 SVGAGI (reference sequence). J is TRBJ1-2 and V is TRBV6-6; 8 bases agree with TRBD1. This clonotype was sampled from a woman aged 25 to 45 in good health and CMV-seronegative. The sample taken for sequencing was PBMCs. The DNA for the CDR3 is TGTGCCAGCAGACCCACCCGGGACAGGACTAACTATGGCTACACCTTC. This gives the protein CASRPTRDRTNYGYTF.